What follows are 30 T cell receptor beta chains derived from one specimen sequenced in a study of OX40 agonist ivuxolimab in advanced cancers. Receptor amplification or capture employed the immunoSEQ multiplex PCR assay. TCRdb mirrors the immuneACCESS table, restricted to in-frame sequences. Some clones are absent from its copies; in checked studies, under half trace to an unresolved V gene, and the reason for the others is unknown. This sample holds about 40,000 clones; more than 75% were observed only once. The ten largest clones take up 9.5% to 15% of the sample. The material sequenced was CD4+ or CD8+ T cells sorted from blood, taken in a trial of the OX40 agonist ivuxolimab. These receptors all come from an adult with an advanced solid tumor such as melanoma, head and neck, liver or kidney cancer.

CDR3 DNA: TGTGCCAGCAGCCAAGGTCCTAGCGGGGGCCCATCGAACACCGGGGAGCTGTTTTTT. This codes for CASSQGPSGGPSNTGELFF. The J gene is TRBJ2-2, the V gene TRBV14, with 10 bases fitting TRBD2. With 1 base clipped from V and 0 bases from J, the junction kept 8 bases outside the gene matches. Germline V gene sequence: CDR1 SGHDN, CDR2 FVKESK. This CDR3 comprises 19 residues.

The CDR3 spells CASSLVGMKGNEQFF. The CDR3 DNA sequence: TGTGCCAGCAGCTTAGTAGGCATGAAAGGCAATGAGCAGTTCTTC. The chain joins TRBV7-9 to TRBJ2-1; D remains ambiguous. Between the trimmed V and J ends, which lost 1 base and 6 bases, there was a span of 13 bases. Germline-derived CDR1 and CDR2 are SEHNR and FQNEAQ (reference sequence). This CDR3 spans 15 amino acids.

This clone was counted a few times. This sequence joins TRBV19 and TRBJ2-3, with D tentatively TRBD1 (6 bases). The V and J ends lost 3 bases and 5 bases respectively, with 15 bases between them. There are 15 residues in the CDR3. Germline V gene sequence: CDR1 LNHDA, CDR2 SQIVND (reference sequence). The CDR3 protein is CASSILQGLEDTQYF. The CDR3 nucleotides are TGTGCCAGTAGTATCCTACAGGGTTTGGAAGATACGCAGTATTTT.

The V gene is TRBV14, the J gene TRBJ2-7; 12 nucleotides match TRBD2. Germline lookup yields CDR1 SGHDN and CDR2 FVKESK. The CDR3 loop spans 16 amino acids. The V segment lost 5 bases and the J segment 2 bases; nucleotides outside the gene matches: 7. In DNA form, the CDR3 reads TGTGCCAGCAGCGGTCGACTAGCGGGAGACCCCTACGAGCAGTACTTC. It encodes CASSGRLAGDPYEQYF.

The V gene is TRBV7-9, the J gene TRBJ2-1; possibly TRBD1 for D (5 bases). CDR3 size: 15 residues. Trimming removed 2 bases from V and 12 bases from J, with 20 bases in between. Germline assignment: CDR1 SEHNR and CDR2 FQNEAQ (reference sequence). The DNA of the CDR3 is TGTGCCAGCAGCTTAAAAACAGGACGTCCCGCTTCGCAGTTCTTC. Its translation: CASSLKTGRPASQFF.

This clone was detected once. This chain connects TRBV2 to TRBJ1-5, with no clear D. Trimming left V 6 bases short and J 0 bases short, with 9 bases between. The CDR3 is 14 residues long. Germline V gene lookup returns CDR1 SNHLY and CDR2 FYNNEI. The CDR3 spells CASRNGRSNQPQHF. The CDR3 nucleotides read TGTGCCAGCAGGAACGGACGTAGCAATCAGCCCCAGCATTTT.

A single count supports this clone. V is TRBV7-9 and J is TRBJ2-1; 15 positions agree with TRBD2. V trimming: 5 bases; J trimming: 9 bases; junction bases outside the gene matches: 2. Germline assignment: CDR1 SEHNR and CDR2 FQNEAQ (reference sequence). The CDR3 contains 14 residues. This CDR3 reads CASSRGLAGGEQFF. CDR3 DNA: TGTGCCAGCAGCCGGGGACTAGCGGGAGGTGAGCAGTTCTTC.

The chain carries TRBV15 and TRBJ2-7; possible D gene TRBD2, 6 bases. The CDR3 contains 16 residues. The V gene lost 0 bases and the J gene lost 5 bases, with 17 bases spanning the gap. The germline V gene has CDR1 LNHNV and CDR2 YYDKDF (reference sequence). The CDR3 nucleotides are TGTGCCACCAGCAGAGATGGGGAGGCCCCAGGTGACGAGCAGTACTTC. Protein: CATSRDGEAPGDEQYF.

This clone was observed once. This chain uses TRBV19 with TRBJ2-1; the D is unclear. Germline CDR1 and CDR2: LNHDA and SQIVND (reference sequence). CDR3 length: 15 amino acids. V gave up 5 bases and J gave up 4 bases, with 15 bases separating them. CDR3 DNA sequence: TGTGCCAGTAGTGCTTTCGGACCCTTATACAATGAGCAGTTCTTC. This codes for CASSAFGPLYNEQFF.

The chain carries TRBV2 and TRBJ2-1; 9 bases line up with TRBD2. The CDR3 spans 14 residues. Germline values: CDR1 SNHLY, CDR2 FYNNEI. Trimming cost V 7 bases and J 7 bases; bases outside gene matches: 8. CDR3 residues: CASTLAGWGNEQFF. CDR3 sequence (DNA): TGTGCCAGCACCCTAGCGGGGTGGGGGAATGAGCAGTTCTTC.

Comment on this clone: A much bigger clone sits one base away, suggesting this may be a read error. The chain links TRBV27 to TRBJ1-1; a possible D gene is TRBD1 (6 bases). The CDR3 sequence is 13 residues long. The V end was cut by 5 bases, the J end by 0 bases, with 7 bases between. CDR1 and CDR2 from the germline V gene are MNHEY and SMNVEV (reference sequence). The CDR3 DNA follows: TGTGCCAGCAGTCACAGGGTGAACACTGAAGCTTTCTTT. Translation gives CASSHRVNTEAFF.

V usage is TRBV27 and J usage is TRBJ2-3; no firm D call. CDR1 and CDR2 from the germline V gene are MNHEY and SMNVEV (reference sequence). The V end was cut by 3 bases, the J end by 0 bases, with 10 bases between. The CDR3 extends over 15 amino acids. Here the CDR3 reads CASSFQGFSTDTQYF. CDR3 bases: TGTGCCAGCAGTTTCCAAGGGTTTAGCACAGATACGCAGTATTTT.

The chain carries TRBV11-3 and TRBJ1-1; no clear D gene. The germline CDR1 and CDR2 sequences are SGHNT and YENEEA. The V and J ends lost 5 bases and 2 bases respectively, with 12 bases between them. The CDR3 has 14 amino acids. CDR3 sequence: CASSQLGGNTEAFF. The CDR3 nucleotides are TGTGCCAGCAGCCAACTCGGAGGTAACACTGAAGCTTTCTTT.

The chain recombines TRBV6-4 with TRBJ2-7; 7 bases map to TRBD2. The length of the CDR3 is 13 residues. V dropped 3 bases and J dropped 5; count of bases not matched to a gene: 4. In germline, CDR1 is MRHNA, CDR2 SNTAGT. The CDR3 DNA follows: TGTGCCAGCAGTGAGATTACTAGCGACGAGCAGTACTTC. Protein product: CASSEITSDEQYF.

This chain uses TRBV27 with TRBJ2-7, with 10 bases fitting TRBD2. CDR3 size: 16 residues. Trimming took 0 bases from V and 0 from J; bases not matched to a gene: 2. Germline V gives CDR1 MNHEY, CDR2 SMNVEV (reference sequence). CDR3 sequence: CASSLSGLAFSYEQYF. CDR3 sequence (DNA): TGTGCCAGCAGTTTATCGGGACTAGCGTTCTCCTACGAGCAGTACTTC.

The rearrangement links TRBV2 to TRBJ2-4; weak D call: TRBD2 (5 bases). CDR1 is SNHLY, CDR2 FYNNEI, per germline. The CDR3 covers 17 residues. Trimming took off 4 bases at V and 1 base at J, with 17 bases between the two ends. The CDR3 is CASSGAENRLAKNIQYF. The CDR3 DNA reads as TGTGCCAGCAGTGGAGCGGAGAACCGTCTGGCCAAAAACATTCAGTACTTC.

Within the sample, this clone is medium-sized (0.01 to 0.1%). This chain links TRBV27 with TRBJ1-2; 8 bases map to TRBD1. V shed 2 bases and J 6 bases; nucleotides not matched to a gene: 8. The germline gives CDR1 MNHEY, CDR2 SMNVEV (reference sequence). The CDR3 is made up of 15 amino acids. The CDR3 coding sequence is TGTGCCAGCAGTTTACTGCCAGGGGGCGTCGATGGCTACACCTTC. It is translated as CASSLLPGGVDGYTF.

This clone has just one count. The chain employs TRBV28 and TRBJ1-2; no reliable D call. This CDR3 has 14 residues. The V gene lost 10 bases and the J gene lost 2 bases, with 17 bases spanning the gap. Germline V CDR1 and CDR2: MDHEN, SYDVKM. The CDR3 region is CAILIGWANYGYTF. The CDR3 region has the DNA TGTGCCATATTAATTGGGTGGGCCAACTATGGCTACACCTTC.

Note on this clone: This may be a read error: a much more frequent sequence differs by one nucleotide. The chain recombines TRBV5-1 with TRBJ2-7; D gene unclear. Germline CDR1 is SGHRS and CDR2 is YFSETQ. Trimming stripped 4 bases from V and 3 bases from J, with 5 bases between. The CDR3 covers 11 residues. The CDR3 loop is CASSADYEQYF. CDR3 DNA: TGCGCCAGCAGCGCCGACTACGAGCAGTACTTC.

The genes are TRBV6-1 and TRBJ1-1; perhaps TRBD1 as D (5 bases). This CDR3 is built from 14 residues. The germline V gene has CDR1 MNHNS and CDR2 SASEGT. Trimming stripped 3 bases from V and 0 bases from J, with 8 bases between. Here the CDR3 reads CASSDRDLNTEAFF. In DNA, the CDR3 is TGTGCCAGCAGTGACAGGGATTTGAACACTGAAGCTTTCTTT.

The rearrangement joins TRBV5-4 to TRBJ2-3; D not resolved. Germline values: CDR1 SGHNT, CDR2 YYREEE (reference sequence). V lost 1 base, J lost 4 bases, and 7 bases lay in between. The CDR3 has 13 amino acids. This CDR3 reads CASSLSLADTQYF. Written as DNA, the CDR3 is TGTGCCAGCAGCTTGAGTCTGGCAGATACGCAGTATTTT. Looking up the rest from reference TRBV5-4 and TRBJ2-3 gives the full variable domain: ETGVTQSPTHLIKTRGQQVTLRCSSQSGHNTVSWYQQALGQGPQFIFQYYREEENGRGNFPPRFSGLQFPNYSSELNVNALELDDSALYLCASSLSLADTQYFGPGTRLTVL.

The CDR3 is CSVTDRGWEGTSTQYF. CDR3 DNA sequence: TGCAGCGTAACTGACAGGGGGTGGGAGGGCACAAGTACGCAGTATTTT. The chain has TRBV29-1 and TRBJ2-3; 9 bases are a match to TRBD1. The V gene end was trimmed by 6 bases and the J gene end by 8 bases; junction bases not matched to a gene: 18. Per the germline V gene, CDR1 is SQVTM and CDR2 is ANQGSEA. The CDR3 sequence is 16 residues long.

This chain connects TRBV6-6 to TRBJ1-1; 8 nucleotides match TRBD1. Germline V gene sequence: CDR1 MNHNY, CDR2 SVGAGI (reference sequence). J lost 2 bases, V lost 7 bases, and 12 bases had no gene match. This CDR3 has 16 amino acids. CDR3 in DNA: TGTGCCAGCATCTCCCCCCTGACAGGGGAAAACACTGAAGCTTTCTTT. It is translated as CASISPLTGENTEAFF.

This chain joins TRBV7-8 and TRBJ1-2; possibly TRBD1 for D (5 bases). The CDR3 has 16 amino acids. V shed 0 bases and J shed 4 bases, with 15 bases lying between them. Germline values: CDR1 SGHVS, CDR2 FQNEAQ. The CDR3 DNA sequence: TGTGCCAGCAGCTTAGCGCAAACAGGACCTTTCTATGGCTACACCTTC. It is translated as CASSLAQTGPFYGYTF.

The chain couples TRBV4-1 to TRBJ2-7; D gene ambiguous. V was cut by 4 bases and J by 2 bases, with 15 bases left in between. Germline V gene sequence: CDR1 MGHRA, CDR2 YSYEKL. CDR3 length: 15 amino acids. The CDR3 sequence: CASSLLGEVPYEQYF. The CDR3 bases are TGCGCCAGCAGCCTCCTTGGGGAAGTTCCCTACGAGCAGTACTTC.

V and J are TRBV25-1 and TRBJ1-1, with a weak D call TRBD1 (6 bases). V was cut by 4 bases and J by 5 bases, with 11 bases left in between. This CDR3 has 13 residues. From germline, CDR1 is MGHDK and CDR2 SYGVNS. This chain's CDR3 is CASSGTVGTEAFF. DNA of the CDR3: TGTGCCAGCAGTGGGACAGTTGGTACTGAAGCTTTCTTT.

This chain joins TRBV19 and TRBJ2-7; D possibly matches TRBD1 or TRBD2 (5 bases each). Looked up from germline, CDR1 is LNHDA and CDR2 is SQIVND (reference sequence). The CDR3 spans 13 residues. V gave up 6 bases and J gave up 5 bases, with 14 bases separating them. This CDR3 is CASSPRGPNEQYF. CDR3 coding DNA: TGTGCCAGTAGCCCCCGGGGACCCAACGAGCAGTACTTC.

This rearrangement joins TRBV27 to TRBJ1-2; 7 nucleotides line up with TRBD1. Germline V lookup: CDR1 MNHEY, CDR2 SMNVEV (reference sequence). The V gene end was trimmed by 2 bases and the J gene end by 4 bases; junction bases not matched to a gene: 1. The CDR3 has 13 residues. CDR3 sequence reads: CASSLTGAYGYTF. The CDR3 DNA is TGTGCCAGCAGTTTAACAGGGGCCTATGGCTACACCTTC.

The chain carries TRBV30 and TRBJ1-1; maybe TRBD1 (6 bases). Germline CDR1 and CDR2: GTSNPN and SVGIG (reference sequence). Trimming stripped 2 bases from V and 10 bases from J, with 14 bases between. The CDR3 has 12 amino acids. Here the CDR3 DNA reads TGTGCCTGGAGTCAGGGGACTTGGGGAGCTTTCTTT. This gives the protein CAWSQGTWGAFF.

In this sample, this clone turned up a few times. The chain employs TRBV7-2 and TRBJ2-7, with 10 bases identical to TRBD2. In germline, CDR1 is SGHTA, CDR2 FQGNSA. J lost 4 bases, V lost 6 bases, and 9 bases had no gene match. This CDR3 is 15 amino acids long. CDR3 in DNA: TGTGCCAGCAGTTGGGCTAGCGGGAGTACATACGAGCAGTACTTC. It specifies CASSWASGSTYEQYF.